This T cell receptor beta chain originates from a study of control samples from healthy donors and cancer patients. The protocol was immunoSEQ multiplex PCR, while the TCRdb copy is restricted to in-frame clones and leaves out a portion. The sample consists of over 120,000 clones, 75% to 95% of them appearing once. The CDR3 has 14 residues. The V gene's germline CDR1 is SGDLS and CDR2 YYNGEE. V lost 4 bases, J lost 2 bases, and 1 base stayed unmatched. The V and J genes are TRBV9 and TRBJ2-7, with 12 bases identical to TRBD2. Sequences were obtained from blood. The clonotype originates from a young man in good health. For the CDR3, the DNA is TGTGCCAGCAGCCCTAGCGGGGGGGCCTACGAGCAGTACTTC. Translated: CASSPSGGAYEQYF.